This T cell receptor (beta chain) was identified in a study of vaccination and CD4 T cells after COVID-19. Whole-study results and caveats: From a median of roughly 21 to 38, SARS-CoV-2-reactive clonotypes increased, though not significantly.

Indicated treatment: roughly 10-day PBMC culture with coronavirus spike peptide pools or control peptides (ViraFEST assay). There are a few counts of this clonotype. The antigen remains unidentified. Trimming cost V 5 bases and J 5 bases, with 16 bases left between them. CDR1 MNHNS and CDR2 SASEGT come from the germline V gene. CDR3 size: 15 residues. Scientists ran DNA taken from cultured CD4+ T cells through the Oncomine TCR Beta short-read assay for sequencing. TCRdb ran MiXCR on the PCR reads and lists one entry per CDR3 protein. Seen here are approximately 12,000 distinct CDR3 sequences, over 30% observed once, and the top ten hold 23%.

The sequence was obtained from a human donor with COVID-19. Sequencing was carried out using cultured CD4+ T cells from blood. The rearrangement joins TRBV6-1 to TRBJ2-1; D possibly corresponds to TRBD2 (6 bases). The CDR3: CASSRPGTGNNEQFF. In DNA, the CDR3 is TGTGCCAGCAGTCGGCCCGGGACTGGAAACAATGAGCAGTTCTTC.